Presented here are 11 T cell receptor beta chains from one specimen sequenced in a study of blood T cell repertoires in COVID-19. Here immunoSEQ multiplex PCR was the method, and the copy in TCRdb shows in-frame clones only, minus some. Among about 270,000 clones listed, more than 80% were seen once. Sample: PBMCs or T cells enriched from blood (not recorded which). These receptors all stem from a woman aged 30 to 39 with acute COVID-19.

This clone has just one count. The junction departs from germline at one end; a sequencing error may be responsible. The chain is built from TRBV5-6 and TRBJ2-7; 9 bases match TRBD1. CDR1 and CDR2 from the germline V gene are SGHDT and YYEEEE. This CDR3 is 18 amino acids long. The CDR3 DNA follows: TGTGCCAGCCGCTTCTGGGGACAGGGTAAATTTGGTGCCTACGAGCAGTACTTC. This codes for CASRFWGQGKFGAYEQYF.

The chain recombines TRBV6-5 with TRBJ1-4; 7 positions match TRBD1. Germline lookup yields CDR1 MNHEY and CDR2 SVGAGI. The CDR3 covers 15 residues. Trimming removed 2 bases from V and 7 bases from J; junction bases left unmatched: 7. The CDR3 sequence is CASSYIRQGGEKLFF. In DNA form, the CDR3 reads TGTGCCAGCAGTTACATCCGACAGGGCGGTGAAAAACTGTTTTTT.

The chain uses TRBV3-1 (or the pseudogene TRBV3-2) and TRBJ2-7; TRBD2 agrees at 7 bases. This CDR3 is 15 amino acids long. Germline V gives CDR1 LGHDT, CDR2 YNNKEL (reference sequence). V gave up 2 bases and J gave up 7 bases; unmatched junction bases: 11. The CDR3 DNA is TGTGCCAGCAGCCAATCGAGCGGGAACCTCCGGGAGCAGTACTTC. Protein product: CASSQSSGNLREQYF.

This chain uses TRBV5-6 with TRBJ2-1; unclear D gene. Trimming took off 4 bases at V and 0 bases at J, with 11 bases between the two ends. Germline CDR1 and CDR2: SGHDT and YYEEEE. CDR3 length: 15 residues. CDR3 loop: CASSPVLSSYNEQFF. The CDR3, as DNA: TGTGCCAGCAGCCCCGTCCTCAGCTCCTACAATGAGCAGTTCTTC.

This clone was recorded once. This chain uses TRBV3-1 (or the pseudogene TRBV3-2) with TRBJ2-7; D not resolved. The CDR3 covers 14 residues. Germline V gene lookup returns CDR1 LGHDT and CDR2 YNNKEL (reference sequence). The V gene lost 4 bases and the J gene lost 5 bases, with 15 bases spanning the gap. DNA of the CDR3: TGTGCCAGCAGCCGTGGTCCGGTGCCACACGAGCAGTACTTC. Translated: CASSRGPVPHEQYF.

The V gene is TRBV27, the J gene TRBJ2-1, with D possibly TRBD2 on 7 matching bases. This CDR3 comprises 15 residues. Trimming left V 0 bases short and J 8 bases short, with 14 bases between. Germline values: CDR1 MNHEY, CDR2 SMNVEV (reference sequence). The chain's CDR3 is CASSLSGAGVDEQFF. CDR3 sequence (DNA): TGTGCCAGCAGTTTATCGGGGGCGGGGGTCGATGAGCAGTTCTTC.

V and J are TRBV7-9 and TRBJ1-3, with D uncertain. Between the trimmed V and J ends, which lost 5 bases and 0 bases, there was a span of 17 bases. The CDR3 spans 17 residues. The germline CDR1 and CDR2 sequences are SEHNR and FQNEAQ (reference sequence). CDR3 protein: CASSPVLHASSGNTIYF. The CDR3 coding sequence is TGTGCCAGCAGCCCCGTTCTTCATGCGAGCTCTGGAAACACCATATATTTT.

The rearrangement joins TRBV19 to TRBJ2-7, with D uncertain. Germline V gives CDR1 LNHDA, CDR2 SQIVND (reference sequence). The V gene lost 5 bases and the J gene lost 4 bases, with 12 bases spanning the gap. This CDR3 has 13 amino acids. The chain's CDR3 is CASSVGLVYEQYF. The DNA of the CDR3 is TGTGCCAGTAGTGTCGGTCTGGTTTACGAGCAGTACTTC.

Remarks on this clone: Additional DNA sequences in this sample encode the identical CDR3. The rearrangement links TRBV7-9 to TRBJ1-1, with TRBD1 as a possible D gene (5 bases). The CDR3 has 13 residues. CDR1 and CDR2 (germline): SEHNR, FQNEAQ (reference sequence). The germline V and J ends were trimmed by 4 bases and 2 bases, with 8 bases remaining between them. The CDR3 bases are TGTGCCAGCAGCTCGCAGGGAAACACTGAAGCTTTCTTT. This gives the protein CASSSQGNTEAFF. Together with reference TRBV7-9 and TRBJ1-1, the CDR3 gives the full variable domain: DTGVSQNPRHKITKRGQNVTFRCDPISEHNRLYWYRQTLGQGPEFLTYFQNEAQLEKSRLLSDRFSAERPKGSFSTLEIQRTEQGDSAMYLCASSSQGNTEAFFGQGTRLTVV.

This clone showed up just once. V and J are TRBV27 and TRBJ2-1; 8 bases are shared with TRBD1. The CDR3 has 16 amino acids. The V gene's germline CDR1 is MNHEY and CDR2 SMNVEV (reference sequence). V dropped 5 bases and J dropped 5; count of bases not matched to a gene: 11. The CDR3 loop is CASSPRRDRGNNEQFF. The CDR3 DNA reads TGTGCCAGCAGTCCACGTCGCGACAGGGGAAACAATGAGCAGTTCTTC.

The J gene is TRBJ2-3, the V gene TRBV6-4, with 14 bases fitting TRBD2. Germline CDR1 reads MRHNA; CDR2 reads SNTAGT. V gave up 5 bases and J gave up 6 bases; unmatched junction bases: 4. The CDR3 is 15 amino acids. CDR3: CASSRGTSGSDTQYF. The CDR3 bases are TGTGCCAGCAGTCGAGGGACTAGCGGGAGTGATACGCAGTATTTT.